This T cell receptor beta chain was documented in a study of T cells in Graves' hyperthyroidism and ophthalmopathy. Looked up from germline, CDR1 is WNHNN and CDR2 is SYGVQD (reference sequence). This CDR3 has 12 residues. Trimming pared 7 bases from V and 7 bases from J, leaving 13 bases between. Whole-study findings and limits: Most expanded thyroid clonotypes above 0.001 recurred in blood.

This clonotype was observed many times. Antigen: not known. Patients having uncontrolled infection, another autoimmune disease, pregnancy or lactation were not included. Diagnoses rested on clinical symptoms, serum thyroxine and TRAb, thyroid ultrasound and orbital computed tomography. The PBMCs were sourced from fresh peripheral blood (around 10 ml). RNA transcripts provided the source from which TCR beta CDR3 regions were amplified. The HTBI set primed first-round TCR CDR3 RT-PCR. TCRdb re-called the multiplex PCR reads with MiXCR, one entry per CDR3 protein. The table has about 480,000 distinct CDR3 sequences, approximately 25% seen once.

This chain connects TRBV10-1 to TRBJ1-2, with a tentative D call TRBD1 (6 bases). Material: blood. The TCR sequence derives from a woman under 40 with Graves' ophthalmopathy. The CDR3 loop reads CASIDRLPGYTF. The CDR3 DNA is TGCGCCAGCATTGACAGGCTCCCTGGCTACACCTTC.